This TCR beta chain was found in a study of beta chain features in type 1 diabetes. Study-level information: The samples had around 98 million sorted cells examined in all. Study results and caveats: It was among patients, rather than healthy donors, that naive, central memory and Treg TCRB repertoires appeared more similar. There was a moderate but significant shortening of TCRB CDR3s in all four CD4+ subsets of Type 1 diabetes patients.

CDR1 is MGHRA and CDR2 is YSYEKL in the germline V gene. V shed 0 bases, J shed 8 bases, and the junction held 12 bases outside the gene matches. The CDR3 has 16 residues. With respect to this clone: Its antigen remains unidentified.

TCRB transcripts that were expressed got sequenced, as all of the isolated RNA had been reverse transcribed. Profiled with immunoSEQ multiplex PCR; TCRdb holds only in-frame clones, not every one. The table records under 300,000 clones, about 15% of them present only once. Sequenced: naive CD4+ T cells from blood. The origin of this receptor is a man aged 30 to 39 with type 1 diabetes. The rearrangement uses TRBV4-1 and TRBJ1-2; 7 bases map to TRBD1. This CDR3 reads CASSQDPPGGYGGYTF. In nucleotides, the CDR3 is TGCGCCAGCAGCCAAGATCCCCCAGGGGGTTATGGCGGCTACACCTTC.